This T cell receptor (beta chain) was recovered during a study of prognosis after radiotherapy for stage I lung cancer. Germline V CDR1 and CDR2: MRHNA, SNTAGT. This CDR3 comprises 16 residues. This clonotype was found many times. At one end, the junction sequence differs from germline, possibly due to a read error. CDR3 of TCR beta was amplified from genomic DNA via a two-round multiplex PCR. Amplification during the initial PCR round employed primers specific to each TRBV and TRBJ gene. TCRdb processed the multiplex PCR reads anew with MiXCR; each CDR3 protein has one entry. The sample contains some 28,000 distinct CDR3 sequences, around 32% of which appear only once.

The chain couples TRBV6-4 to TRBJ1-6; D unresolved. This clonotype was sampled from a donor aged 50 or older with non-small cell lung cancer. The sample in question was PBMCs, obtained before or after stereotactic body radiation therapy (not recorded which). The CDR3 DNA reads TGTGCCAGCAGTTACTCCGGCGCAGGCGGGAATTCACCCCTCCACTTT. Protein sequence: CASSYSGAGGNSPLHF.